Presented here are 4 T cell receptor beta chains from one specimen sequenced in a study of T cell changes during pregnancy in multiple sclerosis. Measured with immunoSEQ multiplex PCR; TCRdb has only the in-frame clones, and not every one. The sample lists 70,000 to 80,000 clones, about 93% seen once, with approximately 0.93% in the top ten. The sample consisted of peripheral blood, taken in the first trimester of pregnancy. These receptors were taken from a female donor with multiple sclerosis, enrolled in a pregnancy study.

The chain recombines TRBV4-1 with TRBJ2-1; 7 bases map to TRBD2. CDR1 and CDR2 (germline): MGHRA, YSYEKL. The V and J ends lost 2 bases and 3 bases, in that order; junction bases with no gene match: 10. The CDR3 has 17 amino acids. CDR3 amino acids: CASSQLPLASLYNEQFF. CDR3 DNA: TGCGCCAGCAGCCAACTCCCACTAGCGAGCCTCTACAATGAGCAGTTCTTC.

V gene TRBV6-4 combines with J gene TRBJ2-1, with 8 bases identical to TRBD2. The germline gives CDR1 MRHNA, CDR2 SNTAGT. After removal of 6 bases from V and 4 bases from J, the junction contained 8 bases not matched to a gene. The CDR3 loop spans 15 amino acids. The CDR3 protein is CASSETSESYNEQFF. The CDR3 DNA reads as TGTGCCAGCAGCGAGACTAGCGAGTCTTACAATGAGCAGTTCTTC.

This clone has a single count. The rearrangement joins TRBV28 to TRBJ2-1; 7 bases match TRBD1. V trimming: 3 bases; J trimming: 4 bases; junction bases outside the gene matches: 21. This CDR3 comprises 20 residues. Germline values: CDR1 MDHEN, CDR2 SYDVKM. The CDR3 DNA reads TGTGCCAGCAGTTTCCCCCTTTACAGGGGACCCATGGACCGTTACAATGAGCAGTTCTTC. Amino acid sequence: CASSFPLYRGPMDRYNEQFF.

The CDR3 sequence is CAWSPTGGAKTQYF. Here the CDR3 DNA reads TGTGCCTGGAGTCCCACAGGGGGCGCGAAGACCCAGTACTTC. The chain uses TRBV30 and TRBJ2-5; 9 bases are a match to TRBD1. V shed 2 bases, J shed 6 bases, and the junction held 7 bases outside the gene matches. The germline CDR1 and CDR2 sequences are GTSNPN and SVGIG (reference sequence). This CDR3 is 14 amino acids long.